This T cell receptor beta chain was obtained from a study of PD-L1 blockade in urothelial cancer. J was trimmed by 8 bases and V by 3 bases; bases with no gene match: 10. This CDR3 is built from 16 residues. CDR1 MNHNS and CDR2 SASEGT come from the germline V gene. In its sample, this clone was seen many times. Libraries were prepared by immunoSEQ multiplex PCR; TCRdb keeps only in-frame clonotypes and omits some of them. Of approximately 80,000 clones in the sample, 82% are singletons; the top ten hold 8% to 10%. The chain joins TRBV6-1 to TRBJ1-2; TRBD1 matches 12 bases. The TCR sequence derives from a man between 65 and 79 years old with urothelial cancer. Specimen: PBMCs, collected around atezolizumab (anti-PD-L1) treatment. The chain's CDR3 is CASSEGWDRGLGGYTF. In nucleotides, the CDR3 is TGTGCCAGCAGTGAGGGATGGGACAGGGGGCTAGGGGGCTACACCTTC.